The present entry profiles one T cell receptor (beta chain) with its context. Its specificity is not known. One junction end disagrees with the germline gene, perhaps due to a read error. It was with a sample-barcoded 5' primer and a J-beta primer mix that a second PCR of roughly 7 to 12 cycles was run. Every cDNA molecule bore a tag from a template-switch adaptor containing 12 random nucleotides. Via MiXCR, TCRdb re-called the 5' RACE reads, giving one row per CDR3 protein. This repertoire shows 600,000 to 850,000 distinct CDR3 sequences, roughly 25% found once; its top ten account for roughly a tenth. This entry belongs to a study of blood T cells in healthy people across ages. The CDR3 covers 17 residues. CDR1 is SGDLS, CDR2 YYNGEE, per germline. Study conclusions and caveats: Getting older went along with TCR beta diversity per million T cells dropping roughly linearly.

These sequences were also reported in another study, on T cells of mothers and their children.

The gene calls are TRBV9 and TRBJ2-2; D might be TRBD2 (6 bases). This TCR derives from a boy aged 5-17 years in good health. The source material was blood. CDR3 region: CAGSAKRGESNTGELFF. CDR3 in DNA: TGTGCCGGCAGCGCCAAACGCGGGGAATCTAACACCGGGGAGCTGTTTTTT.